Below are 30 T cell receptor beta chains sequenced from a single sample in a study of OX40 agonist ivuxolimab in advanced cancers. The repertoire was sequenced with immunoSEQ multiplex PCR; TCRdb's copy has only in-frame clones and lacks some. This table holds some 81,000 clones, more than 70% found once. This specimen was CD4+ or CD8+ T cells sorted from blood, taken in a trial of the OX40 agonist ivuxolimab. These receptors came from an adult with an advanced solid tumor such as melanoma, head and neck, liver or kidney cancer.

This chain uses TRBV6-5 with TRBJ1-1; 8 nucleotides line up with TRBD1. The ends lost 6 bases at V and 1 base at J; junction bases unmatched: 7. CDR3 length equals 15 residues. The germline V gene has CDR1 MNHEY and CDR2 SVGAGI. The CDR3: CASRGRQGSNTEAFF. For the CDR3, the DNA is TGTGCCAGCAGGGGGAGACAGGGGTCGAACACTGAAGCTTTCTTT.

The table lists this clone with a few counts. The chain combines TRBV28 with TRBJ1-1; D is uncertain. Germline CDR1 is MDHEN and CDR2 is SYDVKM. V lost 6 bases, J lost 5 bases, and 7 bases lay in between. CDR3 size: 11 residues. This chain's CDR3 is CASRDQTEAFF. CDR3 bases: TGTGCCAGCAGGGACCAAACTGAAGCTTTCTTT.

The chain joins TRBV2 to TRBJ1-5; D unclear. Trimming removed 8 bases at V and 0 bases at J, with 11 bases between. Looked up from germline, CDR1 is SNHLY and CDR2 is FYNNEI. The CDR3 runs to 14 residues. The CDR3 loop reads CASSFRSSNQPQHF. The CDR3 DNA follows: TGTGCCAGCTCTTTCCGGAGTAGCAATCAGCCCCAGCATTTT.

The chain has TRBV5-4 and TRBJ1-2; D is unresolved. Looked up from germline, CDR1 is SGHNT and CDR2 is YYREEE (reference sequence). The CDR3 sequence is 13 residues long. Deletions cut 1 base from V and 1 base from J, with 5 bases between. DNA of the CDR3: TGTGCCAGCAGCTTGACACTTAACTATGGCTACACCTTC. Residues: CASSLTLNYGYTF. The entire variable domain, with the rest obtained from reference TRBV5-4 and TRBJ1-2, is as follows: ETGVTQSPTHLIKTRGQQVTLRCSSQSGHNTVSWYQQALGQGPQFIFQYYREEENGRGNFPPRFSGLQFPNYSSELNVNALELDDSALYLCASSLTLNYGYTFGSGTRLTVV.

The DNA of the CDR3 is TGTGCCAGTAGTAAACCGAGACTGAGTCAGGAGCCCCAGCATTTT. This encodes CASSKPRLSQEPQHF. This chain joins TRBV19 and TRBJ1-5, with D uncertain. CDR1 LNHDA and CDR2 SQIVND come from the germline V gene (reference sequence). The length of the CDR3 is 15 residues. The V gene lost 4 bases and the J gene lost 8 bases, with 18 bases spanning the gap.

The V and J genes are TRBV19 and TRBJ1-4; maybe TRBD1 (5 bases). The germline gives CDR1 LNHDA, CDR2 SQIVND (reference sequence). V was shortened by 1 base and J by 8 bases, with 14 bases between the two germline ends. The length of the CDR3 is 15 residues. The CDR3 here is CASSIADSAKEKLFF. CDR3 coding DNA: TGTGCCAGTAGTATAGCTGACAGCGCCAAGGAAAAACTGTTTTTT.

The V gene is TRBV30, the J gene TRBJ2-2; D gene ambiguous. Trimming stripped 0 bases from V and 6 bases from J, with 5 bases between. The CDR3 covers 12 residues. Germline CDR1 and CDR2: GTSNPN and SVGIG (reference sequence). In nucleotides, the CDR3 is TGTGCCTGGAGTGTAGAGGCCGGGGAGCTGTTTTTT. Its translation: CAWSVEAGELFF.

In its sample, this clone was seen once. The chain is built from TRBV18 and TRBJ1-3, with D unclear. CDR3 length: 15 residues. CDR1 is KGHSH and CDR2 is LQKENI in the germline V gene. The germline V and J ends were trimmed by 1 base and 1 base, with 8 bases remaining between them. DNA for the CDR3: TGTGCCAGCTCACCACTCTGGGAGTCTGGAAACACCATATATTTT. This translates into CASSPLWESGNTIYF.

This clone was detected only once. The rearrangement joins TRBV7-2 to TRBJ1-1; D not resolved. The germline V gene encodes CDR1 SGHTA and CDR2 FQGNSA. This CDR3 is 13 amino acids long. V was cut by 7 bases and J by 0 bases, with 9 bases left in between. CDR3 loop: CASTVDLNTEAFF. As DNA, the CDR3 is TGTGCCAGCACTGTGGATTTGAACACTGAAGCTTTCTTT.

Of note for this clone: An end of the junction does not agree with germline; a read error may underlie this. The chain is built from TRBV10-3 and TRBJ2-1; 8 bases are a match to TRBD2. This CDR3 has 15 residues. Germline assignment: CDR1 ENHRY and CDR2 SYGVKD. In DNA, the CDR3 is TGTGCCACCAGTGAGGTTCCCACTAGCGGAGGTGAGCAGTTCTTC. Amino acid sequence: CATSEVPTSGGEQFF.

The chain recombines TRBV4-2 with TRBJ1-4; D is ambiguous. Trimming took off 1 base at V and 10 bases at J, with 13 bases between the two ends. This CDR3 has 14 residues. CDR1 and CDR2 (germline): LGHNA, YNFKEQ. This chain's CDR3 is CASSQAATERKLFF. CDR3 DNA: TGTGCCAGCAGCCAAGCAGCGACTGAGAGAAAACTGTTTTTT.

This chain connects TRBV30 to TRBJ1-6; 7 positions match TRBD1. CDR1 and CDR2 (germline): GTSNPN, SVGIG (reference sequence). This CDR3 comprises 15 residues. V trimming: 2 bases; J trimming: 6 bases; junction bases outside the gene matches: 7. CDR3 region: CAWSPPTGLNSPLHF. The CDR3 nucleotides read TGTGCCTGGAGTCCCCCGACAGGGCTTAATTCACCCCTCCACTTT.

The chain has TRBV15 and TRBJ2-7; the match to TRBD1 covers 7 bases. This CDR3 is built from 15 residues. Germline V lookup: CDR1 LNHNV, CDR2 YYDKDF (reference sequence). V shed 1 base and J 0 bases; nucleotides not matched to a gene: 3. CDR3 coding DNA: TGTGCCACCAGCAGAGGACAGGGCCTCTCCTACGAGCAGTACTTC. Translating gives CATSRGQGLSYEQYF.

This clone was recorded only once. The rearrangement joins TRBV27 to TRBJ1-3; D gene ambiguous. V was shortened by 8 bases and J by 4 bases, with 15 bases between the two germline ends. The length of the CDR3 is 14 residues. Germline V gene data show CDR1 as MNHEY and CDR2 as SMNVEV (reference sequence). CDR3 coding DNA: TGTGCCAGCGCGAAGGAGGGAGGAGGAAACACCATATATTTT. This translates into CASAKEGGGNTIYF.

The chain couples TRBV4-1 to TRBJ1-4, with D hard to call. The CDR3 has 16 amino acids. The V gene's germline CDR1 is MGHRA and CDR2 YSYEKL. Trimming took 0 bases from V and 0 from J, leaving 8 bases between them. The CDR3 nucleotides are TGCGCCAGCAGCCAAGATCCGAGGGCAACTAATGAAAAACTGTTTTTT. This gives the protein CASSQDPRATNEKLFF.

V gene TRBV18 combines with J gene TRBJ2-7, with 8 positions matching TRBD2. J gave up 7 bases and V 0 bases, and 17 bases lay outside the gene matches. The CDR3 totals 18 residues. Germline V gene lookup returns CDR1 KGHSH and CDR2 LQKENI. The CDR3: CASSPPGRRGGLGEEQYF. The CDR3 DNA follows: TGTGCCAGCTCACCACCAGGGAGACGGGGGGGACTCGGCGAAGAGCAGTACTTC. The full variable domain, in which reference TRBV18 and TRBJ2-7 provide the parts outside the CDR3, is NAGVMQNPRHLVRRRGQEARLRCSPMKGHSHVYWYRQLPEEGLKFMVYLQKENIIDESGMPKERFSAEFPKEGPSILRIQQVVRGDSAAYFCASSPPGRRGGLGEEQYFGPGTRLTVT.

The rearrangement uses TRBV6-6 and TRBJ1-1, with D perhaps matching TRBD1 (6 bases). This CDR3 has 13 amino acids. CDR1 and CDR2 (germline): MNHNY, SVGAGI (reference sequence). Trimming stripped 6 bases from V and 6 bases from J, with 14 bases between. CDR3 in DNA: TGTGCCAGCAGCCGAGGGGGGGGAGCTGAAGCTTTCTTT. Protein sequence: CASSRGGGAEAFF.

The V gene is TRBV2, the J gene TRBJ1-1; a weak D match, TRBD1 (5 bases). Trimming left V 6 bases short and J 3 bases short, with 14 bases between. Per germline, CDR1 SNHLY and CDR2 FYNNEI. The CDR3 runs to 14 residues. CDR3 nucleotide sequence: TGTGCCAGCAGGGTTCAGGGAGTAGACACTGAAGCTTTCTTT. This sequence encodes CASRVQGVDTEAFF.

This clone was counted between two and nine times. Other DNA sequences within the sample encode an identical CDR3. This chain joins TRBV18 and TRBJ2-2; no definite D call. The CDR3 is 12 residues long. Trimming cost V 3 bases and J 3 bases, with 2 bases left between them. The germline V gene encodes CDR1 KGHSH and CDR2 LQKENI. CDR3 DNA: TGTGCCAGCTCACCGGACACCGGGGAGCTGTTTTTT. This gives the protein CASSPDTGELFF.

The rearrangement joins TRBV7-2 to TRBJ1-5, with 8 bases that match TRBD1. Germline CDR1 SGHTA, CDR2 FQGNSA. The length of the CDR3 is 13 residues. V was clipped by 6 bases and J by 6 bases; unmatched bases: 4. The chain's CDR3 is CASRGQGGQPQHF. CDR3 sequence (DNA): TGTGCCAGCAGAGGACAGGGTGGTCAGCCCCAGCATTTT. The full variable domain, completed using reference TRBV7-2 and TRBJ1-5, is GAGVSQSPSNKVTEKGKDVELRCDPISGHTALYWYRQSLGQGLEFLIYFQGNSAPDKSGLPSDRFSAERTGGSVSTLTIQRTQQEDSAVYLCASRGQGGQPQHFGDGTRLSIL.

This chain connects TRBV10-2 to TRBJ1-5; D is possibly TRBD1 (5 bases). V was cut by 6 bases and J by 11 bases, with 11 bases left in between. This CDR3 has 11 amino acids. Germline assignment: CDR1 WSHSY and CDR2 SAAADI. CDR3 bases: TGCGCCAGCAGCGGGGCTGGGGCCCAGCATTTT. Its protein is CASSGAGAQHF.

The chain combines TRBV11-1 with TRBJ2-3, with a tentative D call TRBD2 (5 bases). The CDR3 has 13 residues. Germline CDR1 is SGHAT and CDR2 is FQDESV (reference sequence). Trimming took off 8 bases at V and 0 bases at J, with 9 bases between the two ends. The CDR3 nucleotides are TGTGCCAGCCACGGACTGAGCACAGATACGCAGTATTTT. The encoded protein is CASHGLSTDTQYF.

The chain is built from TRBV6-5 and TRBJ1-3; 7 nucleotides agree with TRBD1. The germline CDR1 and CDR2 sequences are MNHEY and SVGAGI. After removal of 11 bases from V and 4 bases from J, the junction contained 5 bases not matched to a gene. The CDR3 has 12 residues. CDR3 residues: CAVTGSGNTIYF. The CDR3 region has the DNA TGTGCCGTGACAGGGTCCGGAAACACCATATATTTT.

The chain carries TRBV5-6 and TRBJ1-2, with unresolved D. CDR1 SGHDT and CDR2 YYEEEE come from the germline V gene. This CDR3 comprises 14 residues. Deletions cut 4 bases from V and 8 bases from J, with 18 bases between. The CDR3 here is CASSVGISGSGYTF. DNA for the CDR3: TGTGCCAGCAGCGTTGGTATATCGGGATCCGGCTACACCTTC.

V is TRBV5-4 and J is TRBJ2-6; D might be TRBD2 (5 bases). Germline loops: CDR1 SGHNT, CDR2 YYREEE (reference sequence). The CDR3 length is 16 residues. V lost 4 bases, J lost 9 bases, and 20 bases lay in between. The CDR3 loop reads CASSTLISLGDNVLTF. In nucleotides, the CDR3 is TGTGCCAGCAGCACCTTAATTTCACTGGGAGACAACGTCCTGACTTTC.

V gene TRBV7-2 combines with J gene TRBJ2-1; tentatively, D is TRBD1 or TRBD2 (5 bases each). Germline V gene lookup returns CDR1 SGHTA and CDR2 FQGNSA. The CDR3 sequence is 15 residues long. The V end lost 2 bases, the J end lost 6 bases, and 14 bases lay between the germline ends. The DNA of the CDR3 is TGTGCCAGCAGCTTAATCCTAGCCACAGGCAATGAGCAGTTCTTC. This encodes CASSLILATGNEQFF.

The chain employs TRBV5-1 and TRBJ1-1, with 9 bases matching TRBD1. Germline V lookup: CDR1 SGHRS, CDR2 YFSETQ. There are 15 residues in the CDR3. The junction had 11 bases not matched to a gene; V was cut back by 0 bases and J by 11 bases. Here the CDR3 DNA reads TGCGCCAGCAGCTTGGGGTCGGGGACAGGGCAAAGGGCTTTCTTT. This translates into CASSLGSGTGQRAFF.

V usage is TRBV28 and J usage is TRBJ1-5; the match to TRBD1 covers 8 bases. The CDR3 contains 13 residues. The junction had 4 bases not matched to a gene; V was cut back by 6 bases and J by 6 bases. From germline, CDR1 is MDHEN and CDR2 SYDVKM. CDR3 protein: CASRSQGAQPQHF. The CDR3, as DNA: TGTGCCAGCAGATCCCAGGGGGCTCAGCCCCAGCATTTT. Based on the CDR3 plus reference TRBV28 and TRBJ1-5, the full variable domain is DVKVTQSSRYLVKRTGEKVFLECVQDMDHENMFWYRQDPGLGLRLIYFSYDVKMKEKGDIPEGYSVSREKKERFSLILESASTNQTSMYLCASRSQGAQPQHFGDGTRLSIL.

The CDR3 DNA follows: TGTGCCAGCAGCGCCTCGGGACTCCACACAGATACGCAGTATTTT. Translating it yields CASSASGLHTDTQYF. This chain connects TRBV7-3 to TRBJ2-3; D possibly corresponds to TRBD2 (6 bases). The CDR3 has 15 amino acids. The V gene's germline CDR1 is SGHTA and CDR2 FQGTGA. V lost 5 bases and J 2 bases, leaving 14 bases between the germline ends.

This chain links TRBV6-5 with TRBJ2-7; 13 positions match TRBD2. V gave up 0 bases and J gave up 4 bases; unmatched junction bases: 3. Germline CDR1 reads MNHEY; CDR2 reads SVGAGI. The CDR3 totals 16 residues. This CDR3 reads CASSYSALAGGYEQYF. The CDR3 nucleotides are TGTGCCAGCAGTTACTCCGCACTAGCGGGAGGGTACGAGCAGTACTTC.